This T cell receptor (beta chain) was recovered during a study of T cell changes during pregnancy in multiple sclerosis. With 1 base clipped from V and 5 bases from J, the junction kept 8 bases outside the gene matches. The germline gives CDR1 SGHVS, CDR2 FNYEAQ. The CDR3 contains 17 residues. Sequencing was performed with immunoSEQ multiplex PCR; in TCRdb, only in-frame clones are kept and a portion is missing. The data show 50,000 to 65,000 clones, with about 93% seen just once and 3.2% held by the top ten. This specimen consisted of CD8+ T cells from peripheral blood mononuclear cells, obtained in the second trimester of pregnancy. This TCR came from a female donor with multiple sclerosis, enrolled in a pregnancy study. This chain connects TRBV7-6 to TRBJ1-1; 12 bases match TRBD1. The CDR3 nucleotides read TGTGCCAGCAGCTTAGTAGGGGACAGGGGGCTCGGGACTGAAGCTTTCTTT. Amino acid sequence: CASSLVGDRGLGTEAFF.